The sequence of this T cell receptor (beta chain) was determined in a study of PD-L1 blockade in urothelial cancer. Study details: Atezolizumab (1,200 mg intravenously every 3 weeks) began at some point between 2014 and 2015 for patients.

Generated by immunoSEQ multiplex PCR, the TCRdb table keeps only in-frame clones and is missing some. Here the sample spans 60,000 to 75,000 clones, around 86% being singletons. CDR1 is SGHDT and CDR2 is YYEEEE in the germline V gene. Trimming left V 1 base short and J 8 bases short, with 18 bases between. CDR3 length equals 15 residues. The time point here: pretreatment peripheral blood. Sequencing used PBMCs, obtained around atezolizumab (anti-PD-L1) treatment. The genes are TRBV5-6 and TRBJ1-1; possibly TRBD1 for D (5 bases). This receptor was identified in a man in his sixties with urothelial cancer. The DNA for the CDR3 is TGTGCCAGCAGCTTGAGCTTGACAGAAAGACTCGAAGCTTTCTTT. Residues: CASSLSLTERLEAFF. Full variable domain (remainder filled in from reference TRBV5-6 and TRBJ1-1): DAGVTQSPTHLIKTRGQQVTLRCSPKSGHDTVSWYQQALGQGPQFIFQYYEEEERQRGNFPDRFSGHQFPNYSSELNVNALLLGDSALYLCASSLSLTERLEAFFGQGTRLTVV.